The clone carrying this TCR beta chain showed up just a few times. The source of the sample is a study of regulatory T cells in long-lasting Graves disease. Time point here: newly diagnosed GD, antithyroid drugs for less than 3 months. After RNA was extracted from PBMCs, the TCR library was made from it. The CDR3 consists of 14 residues. The germline V gene has CDR1 SGHRS and CDR2 YFSETQ. V shed 0 bases and J shed 4 bases, with 7 bases lying between them. Arm-PCR of CDR3 regions and iRepertoire HTBI primers were used to build TCR beta libraries. TCRdb analysed the multiplex PCR reads with MiXCR anew, one entry per CDR3 protein. In the table there are 620,000 or so distinct CDR3 sequences, roughly 16% of which are singletons. These same records also appear under a second study, on T cells in Graves' hyperthyroidism and ophthalmopathy.

V gene TRBV5-1 combines with J gene TRBJ2-2, with D tentatively TRBD1 (5 bases). The source material was peripheral blood mononuclear cells (PBMCs), sampled at new diagnosis, from a patient treated with antithyroid drugs. The origin of this receptor is a woman aged 25 to 45 with Graves disease. CDR3 region: CASSLGQRTGELFF. The CDR3 coding sequence is TGCGCCAGCAGCTTGGGACAGCGCACCGGGGAGCTGTTTTTT.